This T cell receptor (beta chain) was captured by sequencing in a study of control samples from healthy donors and cancer patients. CDR1 is DFQATT, CDR2 SNEGSKA, per germline (reference sequence). This CDR3 is 15 amino acids long. V shed 6 bases and J shed 1 base, with 13 bases lying between them. Profiling relied on immunoSEQ multiplex PCR, and the TCRdb table lists in-frame clones only, not all of them. In the table there are around 100,000 clones, about 90% of which are singletons. The chain joins TRBV20-1 to TRBJ2-6; D not certain. This clonotype was obtained from a woman aged 45-65 years in good health. Specimen: blood. CDR3 protein: CSASSSASGANVLTF. The CDR3 nucleotides read TGCAGTGCCAGTAGCTCAGCTTCTGGGGCCAACGTCCTGACTTTC.